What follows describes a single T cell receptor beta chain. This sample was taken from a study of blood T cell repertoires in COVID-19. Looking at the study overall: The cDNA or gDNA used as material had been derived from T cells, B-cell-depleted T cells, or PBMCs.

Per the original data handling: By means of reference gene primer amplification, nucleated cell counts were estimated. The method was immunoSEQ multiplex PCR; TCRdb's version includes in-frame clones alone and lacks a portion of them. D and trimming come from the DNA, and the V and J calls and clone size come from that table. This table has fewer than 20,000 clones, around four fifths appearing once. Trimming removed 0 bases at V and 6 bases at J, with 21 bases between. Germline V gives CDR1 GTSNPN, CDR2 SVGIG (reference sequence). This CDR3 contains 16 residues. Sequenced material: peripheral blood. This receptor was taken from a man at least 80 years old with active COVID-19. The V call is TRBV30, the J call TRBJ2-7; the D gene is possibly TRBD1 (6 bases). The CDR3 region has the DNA TGTGCCTGGAGTGTCGGTTCGGGCAGGGGAAGGTTCGAGCAGTACTTC. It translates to CAWSVGSGRGRFEQYF.